The 15 T cell receptor beta chains given below trace back to one sample, sequenced in a study. TCRdb called the 5' RACE reads again in MiXCR, with one record for every CDR3 protein. Of tens of thousands of distinct CDR3 sequences detected, about 29% appear once; the ten largest clones hold roughly 4%. Material: memory CD4+ T cells sorted from a lymph node. Described subset: memory CD4+ T cells, CD4+CD45RO+CD25-. These receptors all stem from a female donor with breast cancer.

J is TRBJ2-2 and V is TRBV7-9; 10 bases match TRBD2. Germline lookup yields CDR1 SEHNR and CDR2 FQNEAQ (reference sequence). The CDR3 length is 16 residues. The V segment lost 5 bases and the J segment 7 bases; nucleotides outside the gene matches: 10. CDR3 region: CASSQRGLAVVGELFF. The CDR3 nucleotides are TGTGCCAGCAGCCAAAGAGGACTAGCGGTGGTCGGGGAGCTGTTTTTT.

V and J are TRBV3-1 and TRBJ2-6; either TRBD1 or TRBD2 may supply D (5 bases each). Germline V gene lookup returns CDR1 LGHDT and CDR2 YNNKEL (reference sequence). V lost 1 base and J 0 bases, leaving 13 bases between the germline ends. The CDR3 totals 18 residues. CDR3 loop: CASSQVGRISSGANVLTF. Here the CDR3 DNA reads TGTGCCAGCAGCCAAGTGGGACGGATAAGCTCTGGGGCCAACGTCCTGACTTTC.

There are many counts of this clonotype. The V gene is TRBV7-3, the J gene TRBJ2-1; 7 bases are a match to TRBD1. This CDR3 contains 15 residues. Germline CDR1 reads SGHTA; CDR2 reads FQGTGA. V trimming: 5 bases; J trimming: 2 bases; junction bases outside the gene matches: 6. The CDR3 reads CASSRNRGAYNEQFF. In DNA form, the CDR3 reads TGTGCCAGCAGCAGAAACAGGGGTGCCTACAATGAGCAGTTCTTC.

This rearrangement joins TRBV5-1 to TRBJ1-1, with 9 positions matching TRBD1. Germline V gene data show CDR1 as SGHRS and CDR2 as YFSETQ. The CDR3 has 15 residues. V shed 2 bases, J shed 2 bases, and the junction held 4 bases outside the gene matches. The CDR3: CASSFGTGLNTEAFF. The CDR3 DNA reads TGCGCCAGCAGCTTTGGGACAGGGCTTAACACTGAAGCTTTCTTT.

The chain combines TRBV5-1 with TRBJ1-1; possibly TRBD1 for D (6 bases). The CDR3 is 14 residues long. From germline, CDR1 is SGHRS and CDR2 YFSETQ. V dropped 4 bases and J dropped 1 base, with 11 bases sitting between them. This chain's CDR3 is CASSQDRTNTEAFF. The CDR3 nucleotides are TGCGCCAGCAGCCAGGACAGAACGAACACTGAAGCTTTCTTT.

This clonotype was seen only a few times. V gene TRBV9 combines with J gene TRBJ2-1; D is unclear. The CDR3 spans 13 residues. Germline CDR1 SGDLS, CDR2 YYNGEE. The V end lost 4 bases, the J end lost 7 bases, and 12 bases lay between the germline ends. CDR3 in DNA: TGTGCCAGCAGCCTCGAACGGTGGAATGAGCAGTTCTTC. Its protein product is CASSLERWNEQFF.

The table lists this clonotype with a few counts. The gene calls are TRBV5-1 and TRBJ2-2; 10 bases are a match to TRBD2. The V gene's germline CDR1 is SGHRS and CDR2 YFSETQ. The CDR3 consists of 15 residues. With V trimmed by 2 bases and J by 8 bases, 6 bases remained unmatched. CDR3 protein: CASSFEAGGPGELFF. The CDR3 DNA reads as TGCGCCAGCAGCTTTGAAGCGGGGGGGCCTGGGGAGCTGTTTTTT.

Points on this clonotype: One junction end does not reproduce the germline sequence, and a read error may be involved. This chain joins TRBV6-5 and TRBJ1-5; TRBD1 matches at 10 bases. The CDR3 length is 16 residues. The germline gives CDR1 MNHEY, CDR2 SVGAGI. The chain's CDR3 is CAGSLTGGYGNQPQHF. The CDR3 region has the DNA TGTGCCGGCAGTTTGACAGGGGGCTATGGCAATCAGCCCCAGCATTTT.

There are many counts of this clonotype. The chain has TRBV20-1 and TRBJ2-4; TRBD1 agrees at 11 bases. The CDR3 totals 15 residues. Trimming at V came to 6 bases and at J to 1 base, leaving 5 bases not matched to a gene. Germline V gene lookup returns CDR1 DFQATT and CDR2 SNEGSKA (reference sequence). The CDR3 bases are TGCAGTGCAGGACAGGGGGCGTCGGCCAAAAACATTCAGTACTTC. Translating gives CSAGQGASAKNIQYF.

V is TRBV24-1 and J is TRBJ2-1; TRBD2 might be the D (6 bases). The CDR3 loop spans 14 amino acids. V lost 0 bases and J lost 10, with 12 bases in between. Germline V gene lookup returns CDR1 KGHDR and CDR2 SFDVKD. The DNA for the CDR3 is TGTGCCACCAGTGATTTGTTCGGGAGCCCGGAGCAGTTCTTC. Translated, it gives CATSDLFGSPEQFF.

This clonotype has just a few counts. The chain couples TRBV5-6 to TRBJ1-2, with D perhaps matching TRBD1 (6 bases). The CDR3 is made up of 14 amino acids. Germline V gives CDR1 SGHDT, CDR2 YYEEEE. Trimming left V 3 bases short and J 5 bases short, with 14 bases between. CDR3 DNA sequence: TGTGCCAGCAGCTCGGGGGGGGCGAGTTATGGCTACACCTTC. It codes for CASSSGGASYGYTF.

This rearrangement joins TRBV25-1 to TRBJ2-5, with no clear D. CDR3 length: 14 amino acids. Germline values: CDR1 MGHDK, CDR2 SYGVNS. Trimming removed 3 bases from V and 5 bases from J, with 13 bases in between. The CDR3 DNA is TGTGCCAGCAGTGACGGTCTGATCTTTGAGACCCAGTACTTC. Translating gives CASSDGLIFETQYF. Combining the CDR3 with reference TRBV25-1 and TRBJ2-5 gives the whole variable domain EADIYQTPRYLVIGTGKKITLECSQTMGHDKMYWYQQDPGMELHLIHYSYGVNSTEKGDLSSESTVSRIRTEHFPLTLESARPSHTSQYLCASSDGLIFETQYFGPGTRLLVL.

The genes are TRBV10-3 and TRBJ2-1; no reliable D call. V was shortened by 6 bases and J by 5 bases, with 11 bases between the two germline ends. Germline-derived CDR1 and CDR2 are ENHRY and SYGVKD. CDR3 length equals 13 residues. The CDR3 coding sequence is TGTGCCATCAGAGAAGTTTCACACAATGAGCAGTTCTTC. Translated, it gives CAIREVSHNEQFF.

This clonotype occurred many times. The V and J genes are TRBV20-1 and TRBJ1-5; a weak D match, TRBD1 (6 bases). CDR3 length: 14 amino acids. From germline, CDR1 is DFQATT and CDR2 SNEGSKA (reference sequence). V dropped 5 bases and J dropped 3 bases, with 14 bases sitting between them. The CDR3 coding sequence is TGCAGTGCTCATCCAGGGGCGAACAATCAGCCCCAGCATTTT. Translated: CSAHPGANNQPQHF.

The table lists this clonotype with a few counts. The rearrangement joins TRBV5-1 to TRBJ2-5, with TRBD1 identical over 7 bases. V lost 4 bases to trimming and J lost 3 bases; unmatched junction nucleotides: 6. There are 14 residues in the CDR3. In germline, CDR1 is SGHRS, CDR2 YFSETQ. The CDR3 reads CASSPQGVEETQYF. The CDR3 region has the DNA TGCGCCAGCAGCCCTCAGGGGGTCGAAGAGACCCAGTACTTC.